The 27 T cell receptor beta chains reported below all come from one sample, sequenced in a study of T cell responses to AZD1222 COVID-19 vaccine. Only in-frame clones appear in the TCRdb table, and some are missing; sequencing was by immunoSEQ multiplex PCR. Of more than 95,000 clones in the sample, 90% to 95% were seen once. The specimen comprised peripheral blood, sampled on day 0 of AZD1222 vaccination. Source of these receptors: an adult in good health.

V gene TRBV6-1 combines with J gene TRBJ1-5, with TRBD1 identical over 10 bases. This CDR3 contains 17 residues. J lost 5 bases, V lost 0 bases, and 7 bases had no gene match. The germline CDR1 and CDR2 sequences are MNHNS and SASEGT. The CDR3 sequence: CASSEAYGQGEDQPQHF. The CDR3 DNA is TGTGCCAGCAGTGAAGCGTACGGACAGGGGGAGGATCAGCCCCAGCATTTT.

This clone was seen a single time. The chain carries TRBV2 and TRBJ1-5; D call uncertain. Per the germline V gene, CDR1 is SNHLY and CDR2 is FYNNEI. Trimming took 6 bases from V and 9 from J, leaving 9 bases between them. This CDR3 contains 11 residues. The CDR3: CASRYDGPQHF. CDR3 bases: TGTGCCAGCAGGTATGATGGGCCCCAGCATTTT.

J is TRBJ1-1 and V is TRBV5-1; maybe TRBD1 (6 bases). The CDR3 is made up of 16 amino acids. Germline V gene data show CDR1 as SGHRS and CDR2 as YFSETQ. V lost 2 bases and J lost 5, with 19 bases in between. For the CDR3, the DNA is TGCGCCAGCAGCTTAAACAGGGCCAATAGCTATACTGAAGCTTTCTTT. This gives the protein CASSLNRANSYTEAFF.

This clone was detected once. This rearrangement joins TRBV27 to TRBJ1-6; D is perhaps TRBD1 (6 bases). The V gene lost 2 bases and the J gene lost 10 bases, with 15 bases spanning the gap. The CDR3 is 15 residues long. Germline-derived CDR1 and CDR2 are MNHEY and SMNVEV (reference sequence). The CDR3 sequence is CASSLLGQGWSPLHF. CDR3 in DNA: TGTGCCAGCAGTTTACTCGGCCAGGGGTGGTCACCCCTCCACTTT.

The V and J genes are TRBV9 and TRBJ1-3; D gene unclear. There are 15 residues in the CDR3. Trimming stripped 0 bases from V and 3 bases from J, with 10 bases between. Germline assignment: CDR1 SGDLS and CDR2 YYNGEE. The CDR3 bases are TGTGCCAGCAGCGTAGCTGTGGGGTTTGGAAACACCATATATTTT. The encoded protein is CASSVAVGFGNTIYF.

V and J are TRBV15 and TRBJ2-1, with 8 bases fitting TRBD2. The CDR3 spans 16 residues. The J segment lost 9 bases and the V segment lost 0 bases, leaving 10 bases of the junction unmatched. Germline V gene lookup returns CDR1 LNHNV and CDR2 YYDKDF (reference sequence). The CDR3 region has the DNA TGTGCCACCAGCAGAGAAGGATCAGCGGGAGTACTTGAGCAGTTCTTC. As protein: CATSREGSAGVLEQFF.

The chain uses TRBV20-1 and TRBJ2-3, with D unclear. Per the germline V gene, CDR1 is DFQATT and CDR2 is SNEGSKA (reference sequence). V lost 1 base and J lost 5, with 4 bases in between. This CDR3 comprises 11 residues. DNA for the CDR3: TGCAGTGCTAGAGGAAAAGATACGCAGTATTTT. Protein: CSARGKDTQYF.

CDR3 sequence: CASSQGTFYGYTF. As DNA, the CDR3 is TGTGCCAGCAGTCAAGGGACGTTCTATGGCTACACCTTC. V is TRBV7-9 and J is TRBJ1-2; possibly TRBD1 for D (5 bases). The V and J ends lost 6 bases and 4 bases respectively, with 12 bases between them. Germline V gene lookup returns CDR1 SEHNR and CDR2 FQNEAQ (reference sequence). The CDR3 contains 13 residues.

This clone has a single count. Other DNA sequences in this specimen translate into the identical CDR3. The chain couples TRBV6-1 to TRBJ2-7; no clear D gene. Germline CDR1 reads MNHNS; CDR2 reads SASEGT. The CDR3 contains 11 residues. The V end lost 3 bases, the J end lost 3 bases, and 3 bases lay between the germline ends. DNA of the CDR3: TGTGCCAGCAGTGAGGGCTACGAGCAGTACTTC. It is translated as CASSEGYEQYF.

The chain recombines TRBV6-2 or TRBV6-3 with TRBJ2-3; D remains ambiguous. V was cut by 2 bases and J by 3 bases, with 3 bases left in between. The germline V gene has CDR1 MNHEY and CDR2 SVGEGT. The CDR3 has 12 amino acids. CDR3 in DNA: TGTGCCAGCAGTTACAGAACAGATACGCAGTATTTT. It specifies CASSYRTDTQYF.

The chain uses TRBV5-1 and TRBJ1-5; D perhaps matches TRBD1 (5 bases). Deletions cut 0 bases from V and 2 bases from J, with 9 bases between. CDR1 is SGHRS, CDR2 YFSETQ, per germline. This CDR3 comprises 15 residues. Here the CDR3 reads CASSLDGAGNQPQHF. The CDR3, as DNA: TGCGCCAGCAGCTTGGATGGGGCAGGCAATCAGCCCCAGCATTTT.

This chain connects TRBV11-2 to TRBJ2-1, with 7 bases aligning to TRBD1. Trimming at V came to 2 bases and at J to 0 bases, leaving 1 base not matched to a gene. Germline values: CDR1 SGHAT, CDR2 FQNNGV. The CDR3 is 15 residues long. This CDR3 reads CASSLRGPSYNEQFF. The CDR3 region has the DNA TGTGCCAGCAGCTTAAGGGGGCCCTCCTACAATGAGCAGTTCTTC.

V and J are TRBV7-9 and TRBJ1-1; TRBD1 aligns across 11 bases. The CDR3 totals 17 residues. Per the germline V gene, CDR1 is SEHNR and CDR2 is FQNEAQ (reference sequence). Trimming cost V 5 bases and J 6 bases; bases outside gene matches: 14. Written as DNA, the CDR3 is TGTGCCAGCAGCCCCCCGGGACAGGGGGGACTGGGTGCTGAAGCTTTCTTT. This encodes CASSPPGQGGLGAEAFF.

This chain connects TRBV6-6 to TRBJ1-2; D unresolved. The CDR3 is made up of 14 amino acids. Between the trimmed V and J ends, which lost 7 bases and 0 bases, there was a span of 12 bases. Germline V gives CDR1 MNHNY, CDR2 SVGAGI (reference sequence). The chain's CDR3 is CASIPTMANYGYTF. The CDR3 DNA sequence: TGTGCCAGCATCCCCACAATGGCTAACTATGGCTACACCTTC.

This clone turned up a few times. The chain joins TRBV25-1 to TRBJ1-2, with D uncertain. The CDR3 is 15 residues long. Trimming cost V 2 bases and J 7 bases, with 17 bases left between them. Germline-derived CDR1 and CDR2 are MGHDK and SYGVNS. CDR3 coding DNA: TGTGCCAGCAGTGAACCCGGGATCTCCAGCGGTGGCTACACCTTC. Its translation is CASSEPGISSGGYTF.

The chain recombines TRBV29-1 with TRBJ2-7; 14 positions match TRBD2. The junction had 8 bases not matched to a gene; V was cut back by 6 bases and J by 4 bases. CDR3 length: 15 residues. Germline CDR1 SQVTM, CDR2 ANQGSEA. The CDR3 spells CSVPGLAGADYEQYF. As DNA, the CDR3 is TGCAGCGTGCCGGGACTAGCGGGAGCCGATTACGAGCAGTACTTC.

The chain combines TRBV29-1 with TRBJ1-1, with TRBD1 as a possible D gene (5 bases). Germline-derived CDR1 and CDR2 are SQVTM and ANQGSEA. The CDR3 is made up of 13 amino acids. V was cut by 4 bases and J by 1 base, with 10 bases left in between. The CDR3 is CSVALTGNTEAFF. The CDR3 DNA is TGCAGCGTTGCGCTTACAGGGAACACTGAAGCTTTCTTT. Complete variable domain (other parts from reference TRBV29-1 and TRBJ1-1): SAVISQKPSRDICQRGTSLTIQCQVDSQVTMMFWYRQQPGQSLTLIATANQGSEATYESGFVIDKFPISRPNLTFSTLTVSNMSPEDSSIYLCSVALTGNTEAFFGQGTRLTVV.

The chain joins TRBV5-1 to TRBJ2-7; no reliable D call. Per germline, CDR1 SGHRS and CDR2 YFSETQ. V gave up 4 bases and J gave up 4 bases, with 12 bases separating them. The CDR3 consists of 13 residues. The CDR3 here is CASSPDFRYEQYF. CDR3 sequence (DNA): TGCGCCAGCAGCCCAGATTTTCGGTACGAGCAGTACTTC.

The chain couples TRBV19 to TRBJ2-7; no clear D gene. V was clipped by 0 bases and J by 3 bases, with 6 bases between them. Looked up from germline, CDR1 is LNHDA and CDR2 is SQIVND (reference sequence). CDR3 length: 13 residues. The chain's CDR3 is CASSIDLGYEQYF. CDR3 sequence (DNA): TGTGCCAGTAGTATAGACCTAGGCTACGAGCAGTACTTC. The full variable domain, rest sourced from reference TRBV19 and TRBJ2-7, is DGGITQSPKYLFRKEGQNVTLSCEQNLNHDAMYWYRQDPGQGLRLIYYSQIVNDFQKGDIAEGYSVSREKKESFPLTVTSAQKNPTAFYLCASSIDLGYEQYFGPGTRLTVT.

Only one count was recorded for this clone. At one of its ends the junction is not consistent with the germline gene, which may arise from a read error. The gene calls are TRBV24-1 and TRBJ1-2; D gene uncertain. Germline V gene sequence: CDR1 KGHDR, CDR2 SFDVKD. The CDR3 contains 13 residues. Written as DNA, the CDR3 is TGTGCCATCAGTGCCTACAGTAACTATGGCTACACCTTC. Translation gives CAISAYSNYGYTF.

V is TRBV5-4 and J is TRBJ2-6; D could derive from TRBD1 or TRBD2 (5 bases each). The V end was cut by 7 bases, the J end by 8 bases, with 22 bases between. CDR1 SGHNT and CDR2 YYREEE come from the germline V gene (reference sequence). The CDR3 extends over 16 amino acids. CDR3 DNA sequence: TGTGCCAGCGGCCTCCCCAGTGGGACCGGACCCAACGTCCTGACTTTC. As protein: CASGLPSGTGPNVLTF.

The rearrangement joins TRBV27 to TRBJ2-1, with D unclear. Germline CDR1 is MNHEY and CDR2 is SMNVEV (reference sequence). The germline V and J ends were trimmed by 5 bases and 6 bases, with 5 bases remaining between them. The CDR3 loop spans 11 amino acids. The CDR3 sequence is CASSESNEQFF. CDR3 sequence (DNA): TGTGCCAGCAGTGAAAGCAATGAGCAGTTCTTC.

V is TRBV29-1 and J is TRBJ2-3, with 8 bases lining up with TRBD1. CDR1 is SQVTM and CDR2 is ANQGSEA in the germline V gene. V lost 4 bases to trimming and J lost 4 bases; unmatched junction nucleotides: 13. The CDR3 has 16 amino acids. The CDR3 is CSVVVVRTGRADTQYF. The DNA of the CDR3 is TGCAGCGTTGTAGTAGTCCGGACAGGGCGTGCAGATACGCAGTATTTT.

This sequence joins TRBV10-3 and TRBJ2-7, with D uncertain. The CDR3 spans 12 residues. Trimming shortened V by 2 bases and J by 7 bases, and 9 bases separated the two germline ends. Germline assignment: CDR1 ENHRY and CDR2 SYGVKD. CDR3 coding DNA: TGTGCCATCAGTGAGGTGGTTCGGGAGCAGTACTTC. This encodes CAISEVVREQYF.

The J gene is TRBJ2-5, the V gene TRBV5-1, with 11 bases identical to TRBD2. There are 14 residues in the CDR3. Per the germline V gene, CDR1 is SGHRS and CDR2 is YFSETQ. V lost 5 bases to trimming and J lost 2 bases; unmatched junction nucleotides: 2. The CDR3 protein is CASSRLAGQETQYF. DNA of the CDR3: TGCGCCAGCAGTCGACTAGCGGGACAAGAGACCCAGTACTTC.

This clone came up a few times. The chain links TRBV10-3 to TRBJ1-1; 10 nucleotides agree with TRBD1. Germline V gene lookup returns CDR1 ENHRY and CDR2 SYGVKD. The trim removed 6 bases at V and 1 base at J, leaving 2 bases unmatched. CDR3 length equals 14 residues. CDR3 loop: CAISGTGANTEAFF. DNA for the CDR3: TGTGCCATCAGCGGGACAGGGGCGAACACTGAAGCTTTCTTT.

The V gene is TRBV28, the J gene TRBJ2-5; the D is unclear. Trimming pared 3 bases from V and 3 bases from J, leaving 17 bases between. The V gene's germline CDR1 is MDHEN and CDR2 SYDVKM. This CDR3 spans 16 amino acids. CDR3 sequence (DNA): TGTGCCAGCAGTTTTAAACCTCTAGGGTGGGAAGAGACCCAGTACTTC. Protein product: CASSFKPLGWEETQYF. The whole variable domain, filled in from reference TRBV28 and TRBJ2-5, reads DVKVTQSSRYLVKRTGEKVFLECVQDMDHENMFWYRQDPGLGLRLIYFSYDVKMKEKGDIPEGYSVSREKKERFSLILESASTNQTSMYLCASSFKPLGWEETQYFGPGTRLLVL.